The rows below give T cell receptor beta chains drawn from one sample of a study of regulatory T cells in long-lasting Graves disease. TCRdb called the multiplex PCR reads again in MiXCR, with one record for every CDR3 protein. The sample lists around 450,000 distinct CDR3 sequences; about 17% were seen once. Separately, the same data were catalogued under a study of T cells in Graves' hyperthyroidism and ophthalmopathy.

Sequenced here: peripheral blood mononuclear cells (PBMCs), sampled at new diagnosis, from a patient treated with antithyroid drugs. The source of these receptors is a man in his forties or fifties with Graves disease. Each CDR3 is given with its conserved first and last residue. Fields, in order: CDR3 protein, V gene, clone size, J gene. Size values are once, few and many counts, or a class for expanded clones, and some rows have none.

CASSFGLILNTGELFF TRBV5-4 few TRBJ2-2
CASSPLTSGTSYEQYF TRBV28 . TRBJ2-7
CASSLTGLAGGYEQFF TRBV7-3 many TRBJ2-1
CASSLAEGSYEQYF TRBV5-1 many TRBJ2-7
CASSLVTYPGDYEQYF TRBV11-2 many TRBJ2-7
CSADYLEPSSSYNEQFF TRBV20-1 few TRBJ2-1
CAWSVAAGWRGTQYF TRBV30 many TRBJ2-3
CASSSRGFTDTQYF TRBV7-8 many TRBJ2-3
CSARDGGNEQFF TRBV20-1 . TRBJ2-1
CASSSNSGEQPQHF TRBV5-1 . TRBJ1-5
CSAARQVSNQPQHF TRBV20-1 few TRBJ1-5
CASTLQGTINQPQHF TRBV12-3/TRBV12-4 few TRBJ1-5